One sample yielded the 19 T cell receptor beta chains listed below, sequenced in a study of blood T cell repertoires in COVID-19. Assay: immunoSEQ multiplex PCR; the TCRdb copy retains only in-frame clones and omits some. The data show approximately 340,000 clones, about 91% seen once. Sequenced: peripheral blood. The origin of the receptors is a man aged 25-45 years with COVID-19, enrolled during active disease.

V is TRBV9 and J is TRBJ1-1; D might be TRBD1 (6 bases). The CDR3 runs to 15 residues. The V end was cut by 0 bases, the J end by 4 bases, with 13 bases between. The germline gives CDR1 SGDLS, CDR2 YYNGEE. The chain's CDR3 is CASSVEGGPGTEAFF. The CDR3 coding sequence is TGTGCCAGCAGCGTAGAGGGGGGGCCGGGCACTGAAGCTTTCTTT. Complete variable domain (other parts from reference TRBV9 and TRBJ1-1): DSGVTQTPKHLITATGQRVTLRCSPRSGDLSVYWYQQSLDQGLQFLIQYYNGEERAKGNILERFSAQQFPDLHSELNLSSLELGDSALYFCASSVEGGPGTEAFFGQGTRLTVV.

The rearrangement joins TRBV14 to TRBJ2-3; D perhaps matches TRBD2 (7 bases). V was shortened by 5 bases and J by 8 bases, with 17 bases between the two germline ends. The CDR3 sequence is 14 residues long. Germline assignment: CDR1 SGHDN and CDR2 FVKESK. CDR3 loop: CASSGGGAHGTQYF. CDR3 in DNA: TGTGCCAGCAGCGGAGGGGGGGCCCATGGTACGCAGTATTTT.

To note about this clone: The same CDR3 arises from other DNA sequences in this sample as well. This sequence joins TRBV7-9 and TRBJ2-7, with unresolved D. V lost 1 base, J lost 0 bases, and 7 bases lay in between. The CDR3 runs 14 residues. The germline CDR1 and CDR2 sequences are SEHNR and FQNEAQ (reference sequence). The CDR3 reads CASSLVGGSYEQYF. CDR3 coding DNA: TGTGCCAGCAGCTTAGTTGGCGGCTCCTACGAGCAGTACTTC. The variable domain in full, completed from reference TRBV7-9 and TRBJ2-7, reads DTGVSQNPRHKITKRGQNVTFRCDPISEHNRLYWYRQTLGQGPEFLTYFQNEAQLEKSRLLSDRFSAERPKGSFSTLEIQRTEQGDSAMYLCASSLVGGSYEQYFGPGTRLTVT.

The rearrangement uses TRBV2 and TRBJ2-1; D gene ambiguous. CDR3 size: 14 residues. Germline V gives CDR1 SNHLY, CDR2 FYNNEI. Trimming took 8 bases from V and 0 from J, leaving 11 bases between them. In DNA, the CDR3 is TGTGCCAGCGGATCGGGTAGCTCCTACAATGAGCAGTTCTTC. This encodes CASGSGSSYNEQFF.

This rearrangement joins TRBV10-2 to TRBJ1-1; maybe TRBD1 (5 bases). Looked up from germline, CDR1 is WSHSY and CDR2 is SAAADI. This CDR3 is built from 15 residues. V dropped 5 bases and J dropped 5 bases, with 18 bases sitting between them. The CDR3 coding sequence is TGCGCCAGCAGTCCGACAGAAGCGGGGTATACTGAAGCTTTCTTT. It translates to CASSPTEAGYTEAFF.

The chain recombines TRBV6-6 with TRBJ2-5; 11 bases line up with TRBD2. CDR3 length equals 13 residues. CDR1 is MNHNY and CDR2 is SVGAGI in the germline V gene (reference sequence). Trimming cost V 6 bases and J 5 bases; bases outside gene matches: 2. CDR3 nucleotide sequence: TGTGCCAGCAGGACTAGCGGGGACGAGACCCAGTACTTC. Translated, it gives CASRTSGDETQYF.

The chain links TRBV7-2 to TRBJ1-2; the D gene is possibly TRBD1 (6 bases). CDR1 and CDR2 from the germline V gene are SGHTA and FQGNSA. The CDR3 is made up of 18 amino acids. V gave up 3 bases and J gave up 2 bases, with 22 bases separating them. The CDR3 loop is CASSLNSGHRPLNYGYTF. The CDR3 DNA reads TGTGCCAGCAGCTTGAATTCGGGACACCGCCCGCTGAACTATGGCTACACCTTC.

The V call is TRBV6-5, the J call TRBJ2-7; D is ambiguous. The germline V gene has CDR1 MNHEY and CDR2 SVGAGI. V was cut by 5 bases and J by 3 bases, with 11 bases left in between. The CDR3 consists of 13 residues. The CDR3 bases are TGTGCCAGCAGTCCCCTTTATAACTACGAGCAGTACTTC. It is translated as CASSPLYNYEQYF.

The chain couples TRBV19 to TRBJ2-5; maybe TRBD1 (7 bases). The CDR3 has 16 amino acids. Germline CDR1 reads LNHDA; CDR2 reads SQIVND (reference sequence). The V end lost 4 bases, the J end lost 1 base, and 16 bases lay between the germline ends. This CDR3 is CASSRYQGGGQETQYF. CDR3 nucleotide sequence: TGTGCCAGTAGTAGATACCAGGGGGGTGGCCAAGAGACCCAGTACTTC.

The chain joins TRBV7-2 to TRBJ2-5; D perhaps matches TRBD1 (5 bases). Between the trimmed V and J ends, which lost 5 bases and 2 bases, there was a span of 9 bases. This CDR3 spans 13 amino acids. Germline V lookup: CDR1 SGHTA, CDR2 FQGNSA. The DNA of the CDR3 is TGTGCCAGCAGCACCAGGGTACAAGAGACCCAGTACTTC. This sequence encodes CASSTRVQETQYF.

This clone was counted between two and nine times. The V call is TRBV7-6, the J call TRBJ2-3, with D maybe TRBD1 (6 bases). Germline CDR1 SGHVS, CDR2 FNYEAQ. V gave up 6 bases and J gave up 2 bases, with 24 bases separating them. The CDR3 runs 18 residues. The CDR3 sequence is CASSTGTTVYSFTDTQYF. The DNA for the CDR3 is TGTGCCAGCAGTACCGGGACAACTGTCTATTCTTTCACAGATACGCAGTATTTT.

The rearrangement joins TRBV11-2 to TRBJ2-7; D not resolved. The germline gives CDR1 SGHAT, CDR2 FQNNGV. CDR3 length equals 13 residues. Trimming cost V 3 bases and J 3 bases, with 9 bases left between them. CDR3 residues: CASSFSERYEQYF. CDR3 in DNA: TGTGCCAGCAGCTTTAGTGAGCGCTACGAGCAGTACTTC.

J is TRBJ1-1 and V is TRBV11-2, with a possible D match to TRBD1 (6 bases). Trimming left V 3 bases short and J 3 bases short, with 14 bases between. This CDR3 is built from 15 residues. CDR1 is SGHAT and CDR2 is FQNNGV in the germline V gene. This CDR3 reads CASSFRRGPDTEAFF. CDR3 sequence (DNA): TGTGCCAGCAGCTTCCGGCGGGGGCCGGACACTGAAGCTTTCTTT.

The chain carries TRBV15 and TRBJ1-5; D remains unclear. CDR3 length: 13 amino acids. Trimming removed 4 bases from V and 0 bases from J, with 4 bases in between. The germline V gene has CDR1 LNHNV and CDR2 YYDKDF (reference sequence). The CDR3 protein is CATSILSNQPQHF. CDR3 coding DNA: TGTGCCACCAGCATACTTAGCAATCAGCCCCAGCATTTT.

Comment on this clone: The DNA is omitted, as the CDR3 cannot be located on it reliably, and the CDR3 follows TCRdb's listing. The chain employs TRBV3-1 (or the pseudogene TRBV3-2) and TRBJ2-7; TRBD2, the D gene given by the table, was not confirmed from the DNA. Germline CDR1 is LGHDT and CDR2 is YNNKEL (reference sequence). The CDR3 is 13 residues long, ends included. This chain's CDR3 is CASSQDEYFGQYF.

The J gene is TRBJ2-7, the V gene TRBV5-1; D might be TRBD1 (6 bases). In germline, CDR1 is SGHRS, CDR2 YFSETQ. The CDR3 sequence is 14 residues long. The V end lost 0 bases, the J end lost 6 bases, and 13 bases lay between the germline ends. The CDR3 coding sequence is TGCGCCAGCAGCTTGGGTACAGGGAACGGCGAGCAGTACTTC. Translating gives CASSLGTGNGEQYF.

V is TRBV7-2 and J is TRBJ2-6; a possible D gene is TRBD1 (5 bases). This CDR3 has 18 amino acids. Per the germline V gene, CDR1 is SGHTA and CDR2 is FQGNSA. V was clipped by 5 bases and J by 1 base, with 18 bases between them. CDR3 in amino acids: CASSPLAQGWSGANVLTF. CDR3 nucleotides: TGTGCCAGCAGCCCATTGGCTCAGGGTTGGTCTGGGGCCAACGTCCTGACTTTC.

CDR3 DNA: TGTGCCAGCAGTGGACAGGGAGGTGAGCAGTTCTTC. Amino acids: CASSGQGGEQFF. V is TRBV27 and J is TRBJ2-1, with TRBD1 identical over 8 bases. The CDR3 totals 12 residues. After removal of 5 bases from V and 9 bases from J, the junction contained 3 bases not matched to a gene. Germline V lookup: CDR1 MNHEY, CDR2 SMNVEV (reference sequence).

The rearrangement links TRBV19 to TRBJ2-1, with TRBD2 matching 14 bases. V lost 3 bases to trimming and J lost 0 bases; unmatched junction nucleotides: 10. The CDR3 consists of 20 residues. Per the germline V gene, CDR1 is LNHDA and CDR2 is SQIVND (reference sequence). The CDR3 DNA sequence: TGTGCCAGTAGTATGGGGACTAGCGGGAGCTGGAGGACCTCCTACAATGAGCAGTTCTTC. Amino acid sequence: CASSMGTSGSWRTSYNEQFF.